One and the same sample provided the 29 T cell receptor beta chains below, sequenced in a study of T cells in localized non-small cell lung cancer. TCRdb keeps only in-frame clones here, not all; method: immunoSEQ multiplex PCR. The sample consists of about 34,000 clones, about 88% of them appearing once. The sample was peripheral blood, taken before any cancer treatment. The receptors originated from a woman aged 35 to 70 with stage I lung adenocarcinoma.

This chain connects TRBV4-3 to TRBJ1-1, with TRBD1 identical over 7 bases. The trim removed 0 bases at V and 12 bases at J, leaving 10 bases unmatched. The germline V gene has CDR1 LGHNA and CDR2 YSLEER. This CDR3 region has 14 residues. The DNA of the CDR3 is TGCGCCAGCAGCCAAGATTTGGGACAGCCTACCACTTTCTTT. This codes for CASSQDLGQPTTFF.

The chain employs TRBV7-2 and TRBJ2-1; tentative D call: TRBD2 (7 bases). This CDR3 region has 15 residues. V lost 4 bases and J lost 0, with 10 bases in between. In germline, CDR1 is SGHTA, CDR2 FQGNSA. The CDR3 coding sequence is TGTGCCAGCAGCTCTAGGGGGGGCTCCTACAATGAGCAGTTCTTC. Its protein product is CASSSRGGSYNEQFF.

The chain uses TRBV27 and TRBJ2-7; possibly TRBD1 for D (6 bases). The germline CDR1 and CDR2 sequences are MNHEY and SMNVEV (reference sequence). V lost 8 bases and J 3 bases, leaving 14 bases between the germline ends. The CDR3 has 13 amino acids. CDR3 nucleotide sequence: TGTGCCAGCGGCACAGGGTCTCTCTACGAGCAGTACTTC. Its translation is CASGTGSLYEQYF.

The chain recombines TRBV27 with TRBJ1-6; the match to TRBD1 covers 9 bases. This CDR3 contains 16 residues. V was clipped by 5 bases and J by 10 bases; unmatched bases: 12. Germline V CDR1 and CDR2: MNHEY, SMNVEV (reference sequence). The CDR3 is CASSPTGQGLGSPLHF. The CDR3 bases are TGTGCCAGCAGTCCGACGGGACAGGGTTTGGGGTCACCCCTCCACTTT.

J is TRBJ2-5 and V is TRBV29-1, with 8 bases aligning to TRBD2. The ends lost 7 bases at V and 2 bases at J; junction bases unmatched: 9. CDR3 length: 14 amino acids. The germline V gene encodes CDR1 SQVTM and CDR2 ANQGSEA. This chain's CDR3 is CSAGGPAVQETQYF. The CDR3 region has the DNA TGCAGCGCGGGGGGGCCGGCGGTTCAAGAGACCCAGTACTTC.

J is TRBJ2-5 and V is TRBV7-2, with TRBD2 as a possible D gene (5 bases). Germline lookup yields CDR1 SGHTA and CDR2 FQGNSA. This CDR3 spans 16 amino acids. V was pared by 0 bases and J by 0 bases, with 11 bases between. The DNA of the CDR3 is TGTGCCAGCAGCTTAGCGAGCGGAACGTACCAAGAGACCCAGTACTTC. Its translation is CASSLASGTYQETQYF.

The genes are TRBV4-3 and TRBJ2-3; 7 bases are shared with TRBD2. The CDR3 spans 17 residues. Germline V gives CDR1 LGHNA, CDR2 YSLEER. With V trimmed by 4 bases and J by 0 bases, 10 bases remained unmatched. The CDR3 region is CASSLSPSGESTDTQYF. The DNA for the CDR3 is TGCGCCAGCAGCCTCTCCCCTAGCGGCGAAAGCACAGATACGCAGTATTTT.

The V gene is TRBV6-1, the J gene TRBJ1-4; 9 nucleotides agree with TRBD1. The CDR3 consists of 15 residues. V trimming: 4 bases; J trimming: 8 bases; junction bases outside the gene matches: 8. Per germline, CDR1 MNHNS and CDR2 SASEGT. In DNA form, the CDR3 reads TGTGCCAGCAGTGCTAGACAGGGGGTTGGGGAAAAACTGTTTTTT. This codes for CASSARQGVGEKLFF.

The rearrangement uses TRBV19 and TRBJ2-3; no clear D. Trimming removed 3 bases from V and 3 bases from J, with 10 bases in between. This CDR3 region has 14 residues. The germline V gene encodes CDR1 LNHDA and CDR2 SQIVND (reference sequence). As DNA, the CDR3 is TGTGCCAGTAGTATGCGAGGTGGAACAGATACGCAGTATTTT. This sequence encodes CASSMRGGTDTQYF.

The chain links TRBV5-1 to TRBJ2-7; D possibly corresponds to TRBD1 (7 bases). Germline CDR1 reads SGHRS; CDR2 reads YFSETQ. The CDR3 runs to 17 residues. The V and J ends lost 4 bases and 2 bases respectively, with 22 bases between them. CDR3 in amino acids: CASSPRRSGRGAYEQYF. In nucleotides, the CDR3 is TGCGCCAGCAGCCCCCGGCGCTCAGGCAGGGGGGCCTACGAGCAGTACTTC.

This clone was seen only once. The CDR3 nucleotides are TGTGCCAGCAGCCTACTTCGGGTCGCTACTAATCAGCCCCAGCATTTT. Translated, it gives CASSLLRVATNQPQHF. The V gene is TRBV7-8, the J gene TRBJ1-5; D is uncertain. CDR3 length: 16 amino acids. Trimming stripped 5 bases from V and 4 bases from J, with 18 bases between. From germline, CDR1 is SGHVS and CDR2 FQNEAQ. The entire variable domain, with the rest obtained from reference TRBV7-8 and TRBJ1-5, is as follows: GAGVSQSPRYKVAKRGQDVALRCDPISGHVSLFWYQQALGQGPEFLTYFQNEAQLDKSGLPSDRFFAERPEGSVSTLKIQRTQQEDSAVYLCASSLLRVATNQPQHFGDGTRLSIL.

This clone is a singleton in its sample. The CDR3 sequence: CASSSGGTEAFF. In DNA, the CDR3 is TGTGCCAGCAGCTCAGGGGGAACTGAAGCTTTCTTT. V gene TRBV5-6 combines with J gene TRBJ1-1; 7 bases map to TRBD1. CDR1 and CDR2 from the germline V gene are SGHDT and YYEEEE. Losses at the gene ends were 3 bases for V and 5 bases for J; bases not matched to a gene: 1. The CDR3 runs to 12 residues. Supplemented by reference TRBV5-6 and TRBJ1-1, the full variable domain reads DAGVTQSPTHLIKTRGQQVTLRCSPKSGHDTVSWYQQALGQGPQFIFQYYEEEERQRGNFPDRFSGHQFPNYSSELNVNALLLGDSALYLCASSSGGTEAFFGQGTRLTVV.

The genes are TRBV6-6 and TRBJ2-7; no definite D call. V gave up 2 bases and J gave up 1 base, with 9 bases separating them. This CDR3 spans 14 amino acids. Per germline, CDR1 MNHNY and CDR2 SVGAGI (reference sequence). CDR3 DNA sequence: TGTGCCAGCAGTTACCTTGTGGTGTCCTACGAGCAGTACTTC. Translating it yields CASSYLVVSYEQYF.

CDR3 in DNA: TGTGCCAGCAGCCAAGTAAAACCCGGGGGCGGGGGGTTATATGGCTACACCTTC. Its translation is CASSQVKPGGGGLYGYTF. This chain joins TRBV4-2 and TRBJ1-2; D possibly corresponds to TRBD1 (6 bases). Germline V CDR1 and CDR2: LGHNA, YNFKEQ. The CDR3 spans 18 residues. Trimming shortened V by 1 base and J by 5 bases, and 23 bases separated the two germline ends.

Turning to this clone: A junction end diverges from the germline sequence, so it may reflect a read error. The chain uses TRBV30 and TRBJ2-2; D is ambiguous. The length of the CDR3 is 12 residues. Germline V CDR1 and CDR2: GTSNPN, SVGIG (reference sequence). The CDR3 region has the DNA TGTGCCTGGTCAAAGAACGCCGGGGAGCTGTTTTTT. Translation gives CAWSKNAGELFF.

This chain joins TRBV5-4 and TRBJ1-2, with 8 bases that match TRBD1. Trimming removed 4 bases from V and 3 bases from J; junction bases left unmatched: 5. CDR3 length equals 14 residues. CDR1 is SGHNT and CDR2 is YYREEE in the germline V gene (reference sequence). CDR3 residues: CASSPGQGHYGYTF. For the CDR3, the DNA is TGTGCCAGCAGCCCCGGACAGGGACACTATGGCTACACCTTC.

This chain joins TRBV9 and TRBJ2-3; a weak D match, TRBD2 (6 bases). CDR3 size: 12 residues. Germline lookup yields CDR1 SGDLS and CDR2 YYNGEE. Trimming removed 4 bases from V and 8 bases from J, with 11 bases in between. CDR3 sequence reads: CASSSPGVTQYF. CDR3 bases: TGTGCCAGCAGCTCCCCGGGGGTTACGCAGTATTTT.

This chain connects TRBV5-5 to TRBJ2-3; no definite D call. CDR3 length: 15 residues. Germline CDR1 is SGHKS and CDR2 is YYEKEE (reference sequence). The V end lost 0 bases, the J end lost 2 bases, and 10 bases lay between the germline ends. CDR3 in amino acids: CASSLANQHTDTQYF. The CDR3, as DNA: TGTGCCAGCAGCTTGGCTAACCAACACACAGATACGCAGTATTTT.

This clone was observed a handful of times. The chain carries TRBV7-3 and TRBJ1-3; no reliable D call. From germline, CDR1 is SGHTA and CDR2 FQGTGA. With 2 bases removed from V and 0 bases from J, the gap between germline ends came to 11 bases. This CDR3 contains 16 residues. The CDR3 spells CASSLAGGNSGNTIYF. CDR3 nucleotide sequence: TGTGCCAGCAGCTTAGCCGGAGGGAACTCTGGAAACACCATATATTTT.

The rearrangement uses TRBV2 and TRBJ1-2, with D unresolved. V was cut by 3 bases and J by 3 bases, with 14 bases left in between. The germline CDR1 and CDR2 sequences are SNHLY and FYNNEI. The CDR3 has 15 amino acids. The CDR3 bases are TGTGCCAGCAGTGAGGAGCCGGGGTTGCACTATGGCTACACCTTC. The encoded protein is CASSEEPGLHYGYTF.

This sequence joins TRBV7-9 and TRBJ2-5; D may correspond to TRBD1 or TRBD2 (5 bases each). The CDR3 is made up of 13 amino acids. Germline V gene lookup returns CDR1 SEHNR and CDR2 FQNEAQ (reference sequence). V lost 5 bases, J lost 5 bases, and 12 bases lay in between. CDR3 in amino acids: CASSMGTLETQYF. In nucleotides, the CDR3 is TGTGCCAGCAGCATGGGGACGTTGGAGACCCAGTACTTC.

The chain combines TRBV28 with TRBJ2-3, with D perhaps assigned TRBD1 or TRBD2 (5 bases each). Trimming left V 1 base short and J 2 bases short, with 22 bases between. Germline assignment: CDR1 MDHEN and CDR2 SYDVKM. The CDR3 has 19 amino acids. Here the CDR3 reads CASSLSGTVNYDSTDTQYF. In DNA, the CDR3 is TGTGCCAGCAGTTTATCCGGGACGGTAAACTACGACTCCACAGATACGCAGTATTTT.

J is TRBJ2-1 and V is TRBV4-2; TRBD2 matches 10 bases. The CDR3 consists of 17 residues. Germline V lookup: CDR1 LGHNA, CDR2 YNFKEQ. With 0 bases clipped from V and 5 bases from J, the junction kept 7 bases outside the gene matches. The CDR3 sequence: CASSQDLAGGHNNEQFF. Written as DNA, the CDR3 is TGTGCCAGCAGCCAAGATTTAGCGGGGGGCCACAACAATGAGCAGTTCTTC.

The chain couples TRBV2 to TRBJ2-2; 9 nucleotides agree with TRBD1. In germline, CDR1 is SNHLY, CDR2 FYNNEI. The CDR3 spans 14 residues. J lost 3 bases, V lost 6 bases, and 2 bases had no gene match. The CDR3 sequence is CASRGQGHTGELFF. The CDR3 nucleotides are TGTGCCAGCAGGGGACAGGGACACACCGGGGAGCTGTTTTTT.

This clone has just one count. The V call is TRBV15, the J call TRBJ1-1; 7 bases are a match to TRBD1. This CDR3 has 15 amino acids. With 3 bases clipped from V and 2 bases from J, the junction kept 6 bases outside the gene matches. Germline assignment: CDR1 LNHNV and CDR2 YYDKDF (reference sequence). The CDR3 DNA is TGTGCCACCAGCAGGCATGACAGGGAAAACACTGAAGCTTTCTTT. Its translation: CATSRHDRENTEAFF.

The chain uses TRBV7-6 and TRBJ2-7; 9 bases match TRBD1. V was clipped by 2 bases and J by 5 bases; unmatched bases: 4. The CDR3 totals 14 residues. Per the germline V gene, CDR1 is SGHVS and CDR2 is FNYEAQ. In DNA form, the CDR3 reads TGTGCCAGCAGCTTACGGACAGGGGAAAACGAGCAGTACTTC. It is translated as CASSLRTGENEQYF. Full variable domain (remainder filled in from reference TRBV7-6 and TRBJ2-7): GAGVSQSPRYKVTKRGQDVALRCDPISGHVSLYWYRQALGQGPEFLTYFNYEAQQDKSGLPNDRFSAERPEGSISTLTIQRTEQRDSAMYRCASSLRTGENEQYFGPGTRLTVT.

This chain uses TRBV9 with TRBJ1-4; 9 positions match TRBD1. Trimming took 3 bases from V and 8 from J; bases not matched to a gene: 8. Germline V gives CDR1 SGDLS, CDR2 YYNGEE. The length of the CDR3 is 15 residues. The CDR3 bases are TGTGCCAGCAGCGAGATGACAGGGGGGAGAGAAAAACTGTTTTTT. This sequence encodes CASSEMTGGREKLFF.

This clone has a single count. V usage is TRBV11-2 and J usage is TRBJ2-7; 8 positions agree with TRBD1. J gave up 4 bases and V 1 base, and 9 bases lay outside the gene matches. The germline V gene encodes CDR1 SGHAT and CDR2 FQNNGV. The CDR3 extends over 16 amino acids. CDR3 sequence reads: CASSLAPRQGRYEQYF. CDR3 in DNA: TGTGCCAGCAGCTTAGCCCCGCGACAGGGGAGGTACGAGCAGTACTTC.

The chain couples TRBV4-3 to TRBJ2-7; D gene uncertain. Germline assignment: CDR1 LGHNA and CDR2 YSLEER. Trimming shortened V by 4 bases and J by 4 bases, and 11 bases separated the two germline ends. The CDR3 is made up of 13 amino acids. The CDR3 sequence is CASSPRSGYEQYF. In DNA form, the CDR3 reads TGCGCCAGCAGCCCCCGTTCCGGATACGAGCAGTACTTC.